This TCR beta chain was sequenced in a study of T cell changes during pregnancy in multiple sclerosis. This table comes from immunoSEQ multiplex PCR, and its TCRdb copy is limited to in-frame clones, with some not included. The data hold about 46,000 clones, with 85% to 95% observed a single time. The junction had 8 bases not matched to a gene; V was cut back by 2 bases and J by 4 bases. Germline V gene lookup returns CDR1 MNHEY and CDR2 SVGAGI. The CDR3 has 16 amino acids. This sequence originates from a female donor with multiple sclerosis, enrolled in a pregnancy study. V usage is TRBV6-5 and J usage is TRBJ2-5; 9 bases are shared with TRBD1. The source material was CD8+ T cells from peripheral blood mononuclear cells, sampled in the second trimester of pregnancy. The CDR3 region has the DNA TGTGCCAGCAGTTACGCCGGGACAGGGTGGGGAGAGACCCAGTACTTC. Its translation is CASSYAGTGWGETQYF.